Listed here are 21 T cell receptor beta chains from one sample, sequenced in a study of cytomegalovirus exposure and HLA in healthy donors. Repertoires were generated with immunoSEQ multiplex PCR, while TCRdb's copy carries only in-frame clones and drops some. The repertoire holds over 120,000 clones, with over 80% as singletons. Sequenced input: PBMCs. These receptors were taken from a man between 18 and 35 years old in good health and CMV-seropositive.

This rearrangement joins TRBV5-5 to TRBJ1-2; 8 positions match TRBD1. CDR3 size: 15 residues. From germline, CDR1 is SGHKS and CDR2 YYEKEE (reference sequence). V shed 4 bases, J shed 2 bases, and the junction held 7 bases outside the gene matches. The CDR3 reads CASSDGQGQNYGYTF. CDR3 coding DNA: TGTGCCAGCAGCGACGGACAGGGCCAGAACTATGGCTACACCTTC.

CDR3 amino acids: CASSLLTDAYEQYF. DNA for the CDR3: TGTGCCAGCAGCTTATTAACAGACGCCTACGAGCAGTACTTC. V usage is TRBV7-9 and J usage is TRBJ2-7, with D unresolved. Trimming stripped 2 bases from V and 2 bases from J, with 10 bases between. CDR1 SEHNR and CDR2 FQNEAQ come from the germline V gene (reference sequence). This CDR3 comprises 14 residues.

The CDR3 bases are TGTGCCAGCAGCCCGGACAGGAAAGCTTTCTTT. Translating it yields CASSPDRKAFF. The J gene is TRBJ1-1, the V gene TRBV28; TRBD1 agrees at 7 bases. Germline trimming cut 6 bases from V and 9 bases from J; bases unmatched to any gene: 4. The CDR3 extends over 11 amino acids. CDR1 and CDR2 from the germline V gene are MDHEN and SYDVKM.

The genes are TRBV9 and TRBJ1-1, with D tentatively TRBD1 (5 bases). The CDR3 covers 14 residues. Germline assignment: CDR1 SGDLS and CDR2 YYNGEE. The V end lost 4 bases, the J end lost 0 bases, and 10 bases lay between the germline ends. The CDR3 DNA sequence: TGTGCCAGCAGCCTGGGGGGGTTGAACACTGAAGCTTTCTTT. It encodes CASSLGGLNTEAFF.

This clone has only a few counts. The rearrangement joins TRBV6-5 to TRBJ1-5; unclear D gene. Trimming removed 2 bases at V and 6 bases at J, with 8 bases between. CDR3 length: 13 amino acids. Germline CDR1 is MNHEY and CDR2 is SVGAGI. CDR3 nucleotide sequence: TGTGCCAGCAGTTACACTCGGAGTCAGCCCCAGCATTTT. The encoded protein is CASSYTRSQPQHF.

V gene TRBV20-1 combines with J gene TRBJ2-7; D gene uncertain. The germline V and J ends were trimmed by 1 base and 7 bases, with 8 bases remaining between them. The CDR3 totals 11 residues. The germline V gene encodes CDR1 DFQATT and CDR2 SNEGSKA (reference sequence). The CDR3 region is CSARGPSEQYF. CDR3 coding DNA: TGCAGTGCTAGAGGTCCTTCGGAGCAGTACTTC.

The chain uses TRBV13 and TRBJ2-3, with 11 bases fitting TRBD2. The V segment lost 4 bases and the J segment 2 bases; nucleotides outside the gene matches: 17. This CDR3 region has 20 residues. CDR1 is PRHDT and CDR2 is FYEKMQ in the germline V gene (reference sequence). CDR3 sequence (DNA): TGTGCCAGCAGCTCACGCGGACTAGCGGGCGTAACTAGGCACACAGATACGCAGTATTTT. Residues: CASSSRGLAGVTRHTDTQYF. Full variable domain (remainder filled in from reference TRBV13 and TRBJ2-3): AAGVIQSPRHLIKEKRETATLKCYPIPRHDTVYWYQQGPGQDPQFLISFYEKMQSDKGSIPDRFSAQQFSDYHSELNMSSLELGDSALYFCASSSRGLAGVTRHTDTQYFGPGTRLTVL.

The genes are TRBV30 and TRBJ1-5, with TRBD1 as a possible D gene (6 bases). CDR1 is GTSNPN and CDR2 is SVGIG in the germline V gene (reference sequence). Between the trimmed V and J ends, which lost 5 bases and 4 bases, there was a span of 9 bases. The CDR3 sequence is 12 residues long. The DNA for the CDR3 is TGTGCCTGGGGACAGTCTAATCAGCCCCAGCATTTT. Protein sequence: CAWGQSNQPQHF.

The DNA of the CDR3 is TGTGCCAGCAGTCCTGCAGGACTCAAGGGCACTGAAGCTTTCTTT. It encodes CASSPAGLKGTEAFF. V and J are TRBV6-5 and TRBJ1-1; D remains ambiguous. Trimming shortened V by 5 bases and J by 4 bases, and 17 bases separated the two germline ends. The CDR3 runs to 15 residues. Germline CDR1 and CDR2: MNHEY and SVGAGI.

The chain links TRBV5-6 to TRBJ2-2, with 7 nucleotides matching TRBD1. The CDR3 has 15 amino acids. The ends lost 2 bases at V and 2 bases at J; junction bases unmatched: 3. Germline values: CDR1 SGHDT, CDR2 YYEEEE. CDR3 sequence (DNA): TGTGCCAGCAGCTTCGACAGGGAAAACACCGGGGAGCTGTTTTTT. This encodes CASSFDRENTGELFF.

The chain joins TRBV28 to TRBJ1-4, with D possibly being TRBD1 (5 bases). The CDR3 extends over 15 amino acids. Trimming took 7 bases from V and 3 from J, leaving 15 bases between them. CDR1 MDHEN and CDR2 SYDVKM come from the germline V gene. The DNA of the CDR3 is TGTGCCAGCATACTCAGGAGGGGTTCTAATGAAAAACTGTTTTTT. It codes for CASILRRGSNEKLFF. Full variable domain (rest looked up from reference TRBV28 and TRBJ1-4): DVKVTQSSRYLVKRTGEKVFLECVQDMDHENMFWYRQDPGLGLRLIYFSYDVKMKEKGDIPEGYSVSREKKERFSLILESASTNQTSMYLCASILRRGSNEKLFFGSGTQLSVL.

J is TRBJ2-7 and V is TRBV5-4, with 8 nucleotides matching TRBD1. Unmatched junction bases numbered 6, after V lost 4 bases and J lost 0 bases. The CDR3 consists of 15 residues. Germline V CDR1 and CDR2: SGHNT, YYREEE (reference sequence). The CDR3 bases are TGTGCCAGCAGCAAAACAGGGGGAAGCTCCTACGAGCAGTACTTC. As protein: CASSKTGGSSYEQYF.

The CDR3 coding sequence is TGTGCCAGTAGTCCTCTCAGGGAAGTCTCGAATTCACCCCTCCACTTT. Its protein product is CASSPLREVSNSPLHF. The chain links TRBV19 to TRBJ1-6; a possible D gene is TRBD1 (5 bases). The CDR3 spans 16 residues. Trimming stripped 5 bases from V and 7 bases from J, with 18 bases between. Germline CDR1 LNHDA, CDR2 SQIVND (reference sequence).

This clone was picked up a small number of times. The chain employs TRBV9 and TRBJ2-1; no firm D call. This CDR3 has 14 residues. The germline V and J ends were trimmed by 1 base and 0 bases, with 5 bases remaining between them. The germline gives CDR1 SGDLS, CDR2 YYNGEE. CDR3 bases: TGTGCCAGCAGCGTAAGTAGCTCCTACAATGAGCAGTTCTTC. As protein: CASSVSSSYNEQFF.

DNA of the CDR3: TGTGCCAGCAGTTGGGGGACAGGGCACACTGAAGCTTTCTTT. Protein: CASSWGTGHTEAFF. This chain connects TRBV5-6 to TRBJ1-1; 9 bases match TRBD1. Germline values: CDR1 SGHDT, CDR2 YYEEEE. V shed 5 bases and J 3 bases; nucleotides not matched to a gene: 5. There are 14 residues in the CDR3. The variable domain in full, completed from reference TRBV5-6 and TRBJ1-1, reads DAGVTQSPTHLIKTRGQQVTLRCSPKSGHDTVSWYQQALGQGPQFIFQYYEEEERQRGNFPDRFSGHQFPNYSSELNVNALLLGDSALYLCASSWGTGHTEAFFGQGTRLTVV.

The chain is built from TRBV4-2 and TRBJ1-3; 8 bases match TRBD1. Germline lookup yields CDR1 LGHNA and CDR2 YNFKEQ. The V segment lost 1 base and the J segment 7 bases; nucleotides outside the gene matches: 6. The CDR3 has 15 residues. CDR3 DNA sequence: TGTGCCAGCAGCCAAGGGGGGGGACAGGTGAACACCATATATTTT. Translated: CASSQGGGQVNTIYF.

The CDR3 bases are TGCGCCAGCAGTGAGAGGGTAGAACATTCACCCCTCCACTTT. Protein product: CASSERVEHSPLHF. The rearrangement uses TRBV5-1 and TRBJ1-6, with D unclear. The CDR3 extends over 14 amino acids. V was cut by 5 bases and J by 8 bases, with 14 bases left in between. Germline CDR1 and CDR2: SGHRS and YFSETQ.

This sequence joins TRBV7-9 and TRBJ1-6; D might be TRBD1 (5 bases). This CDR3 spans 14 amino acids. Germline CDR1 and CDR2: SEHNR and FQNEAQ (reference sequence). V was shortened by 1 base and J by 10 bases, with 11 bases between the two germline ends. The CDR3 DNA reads TGTGCCAGCAGCTTAGGGCAGGGAGGGTCACCCCTCCACTTT. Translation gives CASSLGQGGSPLHF.

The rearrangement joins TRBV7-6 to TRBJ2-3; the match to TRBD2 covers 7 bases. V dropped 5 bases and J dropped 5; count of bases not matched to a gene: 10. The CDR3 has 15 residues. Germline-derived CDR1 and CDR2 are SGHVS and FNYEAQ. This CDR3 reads CASSEGAGRGDTQYF. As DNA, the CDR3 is TGTGCCAGCAGCGAAGGGGCAGGGAGGGGAGATACGCAGTATTTT.

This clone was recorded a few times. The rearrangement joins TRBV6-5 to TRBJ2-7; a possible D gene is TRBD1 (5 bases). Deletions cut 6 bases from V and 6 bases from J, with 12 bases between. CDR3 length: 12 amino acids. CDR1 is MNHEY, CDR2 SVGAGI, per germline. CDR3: CASSQPGFEQYF. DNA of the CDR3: TGTGCCAGCAGCCAGCCAGGGTTCGAGCAGTACTTC.

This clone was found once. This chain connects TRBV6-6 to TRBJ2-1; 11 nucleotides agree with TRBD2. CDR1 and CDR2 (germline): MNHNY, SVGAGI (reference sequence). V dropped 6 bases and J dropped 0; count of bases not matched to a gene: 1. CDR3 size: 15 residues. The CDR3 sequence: CASRGTSGSYNEQFF. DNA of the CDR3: TGTGCCAGCAGGGGGACTAGCGGCTCCTACAATGAGCAGTTCTTC.